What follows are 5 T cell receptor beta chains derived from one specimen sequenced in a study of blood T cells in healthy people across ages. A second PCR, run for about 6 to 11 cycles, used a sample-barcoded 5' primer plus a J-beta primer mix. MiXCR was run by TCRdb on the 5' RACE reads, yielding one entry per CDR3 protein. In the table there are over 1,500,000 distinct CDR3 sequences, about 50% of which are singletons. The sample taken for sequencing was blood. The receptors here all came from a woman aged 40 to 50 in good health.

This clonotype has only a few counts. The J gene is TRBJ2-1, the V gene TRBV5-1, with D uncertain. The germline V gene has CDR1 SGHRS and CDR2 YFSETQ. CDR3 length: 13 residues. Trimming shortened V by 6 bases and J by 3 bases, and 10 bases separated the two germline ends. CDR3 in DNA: TGCGCCAGCAATGACAAAATCTACAATGAGCAGTTCTTC. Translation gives CASNDKIYNEQFF.

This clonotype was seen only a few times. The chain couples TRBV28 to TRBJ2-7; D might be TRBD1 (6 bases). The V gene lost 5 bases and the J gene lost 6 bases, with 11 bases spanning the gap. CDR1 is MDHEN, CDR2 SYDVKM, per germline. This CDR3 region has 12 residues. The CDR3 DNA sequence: TGTGCCAGCAGTCGCAGGGGATCCGAGCAGTACTTC. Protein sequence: CASSRRGSEQYF.

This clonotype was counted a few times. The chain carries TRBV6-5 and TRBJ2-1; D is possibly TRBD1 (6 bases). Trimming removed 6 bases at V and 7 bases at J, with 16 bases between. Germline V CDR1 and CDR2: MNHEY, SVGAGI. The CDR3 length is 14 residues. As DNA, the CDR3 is TGTGCCAGCAGCCGGGCTACCACAGGGAATGAGCAGTTCTTC. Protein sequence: CASSRATTGNEQFF.

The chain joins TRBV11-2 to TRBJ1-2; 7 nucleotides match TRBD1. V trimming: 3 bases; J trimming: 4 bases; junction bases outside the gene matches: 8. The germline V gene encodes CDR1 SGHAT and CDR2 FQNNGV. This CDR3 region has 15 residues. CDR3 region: CASSFNPSGGYGYTF. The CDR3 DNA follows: TGTGCCAGCAGCTTTAACCCGTCAGGGGGCTATGGCTACACCTTC.

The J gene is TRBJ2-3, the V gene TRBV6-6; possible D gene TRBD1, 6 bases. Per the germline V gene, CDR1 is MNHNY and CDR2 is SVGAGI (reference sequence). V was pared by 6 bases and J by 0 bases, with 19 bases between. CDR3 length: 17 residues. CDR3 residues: CASRYGLGGISTDTQYF. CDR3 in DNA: TGTGCCAGCAGATACGGTCTAGGGGGTATTAGCACAGATACGCAGTATTTT.